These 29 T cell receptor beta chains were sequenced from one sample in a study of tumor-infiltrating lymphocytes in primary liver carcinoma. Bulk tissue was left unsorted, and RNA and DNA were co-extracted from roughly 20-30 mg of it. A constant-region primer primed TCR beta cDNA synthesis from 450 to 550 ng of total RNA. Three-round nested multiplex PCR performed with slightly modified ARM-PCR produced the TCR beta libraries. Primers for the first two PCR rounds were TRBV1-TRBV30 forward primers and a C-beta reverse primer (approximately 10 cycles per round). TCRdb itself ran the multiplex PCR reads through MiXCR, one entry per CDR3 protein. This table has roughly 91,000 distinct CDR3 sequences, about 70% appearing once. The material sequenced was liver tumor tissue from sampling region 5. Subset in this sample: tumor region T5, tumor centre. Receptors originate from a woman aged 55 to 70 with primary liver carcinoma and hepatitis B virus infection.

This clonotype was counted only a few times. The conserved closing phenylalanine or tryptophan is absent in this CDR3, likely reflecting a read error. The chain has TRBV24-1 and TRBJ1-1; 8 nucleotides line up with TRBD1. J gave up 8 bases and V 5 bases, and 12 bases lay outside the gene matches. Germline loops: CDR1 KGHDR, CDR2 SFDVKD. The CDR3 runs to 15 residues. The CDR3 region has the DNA TGTGCCACCAGTGCCGAGGACAGGGAAACCTTGGAAGCTTTCTCT. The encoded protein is CATSAEDRETLEAFS.

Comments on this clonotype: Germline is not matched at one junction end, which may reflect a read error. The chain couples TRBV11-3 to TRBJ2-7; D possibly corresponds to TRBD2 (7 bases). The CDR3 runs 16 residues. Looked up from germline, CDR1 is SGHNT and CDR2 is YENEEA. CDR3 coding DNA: TGTGCAAGCAGCTTTTCGGGAGCCGGGACGGGGGGCGGGCAGTACTTC. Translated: CASSFSGAGTGGGQYF.

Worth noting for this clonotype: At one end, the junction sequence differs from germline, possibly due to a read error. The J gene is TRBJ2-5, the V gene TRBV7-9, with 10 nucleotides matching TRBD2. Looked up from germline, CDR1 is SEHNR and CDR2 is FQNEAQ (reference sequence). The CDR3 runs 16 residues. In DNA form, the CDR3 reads TGTGCCAGCAGCCCAAGGACTAGCGGAGCCCAAGAGGCCCAGTACTTC. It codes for CASSPRTSGAQEAQYF.

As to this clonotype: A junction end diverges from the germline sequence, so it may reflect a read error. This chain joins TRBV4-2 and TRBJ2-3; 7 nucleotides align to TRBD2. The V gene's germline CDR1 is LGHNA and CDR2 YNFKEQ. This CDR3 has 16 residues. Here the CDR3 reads CASSQVEGGRTDTLYF. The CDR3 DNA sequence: TGTGCCAGCAGCCAAGTGGAGGGAGGGCGCACGGATACGCTGTATTTT.

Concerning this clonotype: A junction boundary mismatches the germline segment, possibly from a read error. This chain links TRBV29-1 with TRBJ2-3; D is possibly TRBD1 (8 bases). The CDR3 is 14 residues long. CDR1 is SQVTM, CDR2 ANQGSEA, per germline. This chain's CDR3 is CSVHRGGSTGTHYF. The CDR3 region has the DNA TGCAGCGTACACAGGGGGGGGAGCACAGGTACGCACTATTTT.

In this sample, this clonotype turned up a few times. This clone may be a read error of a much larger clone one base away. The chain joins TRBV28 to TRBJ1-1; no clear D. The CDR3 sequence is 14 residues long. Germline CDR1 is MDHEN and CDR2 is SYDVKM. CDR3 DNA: TGTGCCAGCATGACCGGCAACCTGGGCACTGAAGTTTTCTTT. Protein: CASMTGNLGTEVFF.

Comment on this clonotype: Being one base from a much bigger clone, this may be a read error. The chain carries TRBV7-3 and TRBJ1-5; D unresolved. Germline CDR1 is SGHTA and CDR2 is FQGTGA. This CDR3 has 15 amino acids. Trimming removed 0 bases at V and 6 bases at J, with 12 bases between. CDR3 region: CASSLTGQSGQPQHF. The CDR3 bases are TGTGCCAGCAGCTTAACGGGTCAGTCGGGTCAGCCCCAGCATTTT.

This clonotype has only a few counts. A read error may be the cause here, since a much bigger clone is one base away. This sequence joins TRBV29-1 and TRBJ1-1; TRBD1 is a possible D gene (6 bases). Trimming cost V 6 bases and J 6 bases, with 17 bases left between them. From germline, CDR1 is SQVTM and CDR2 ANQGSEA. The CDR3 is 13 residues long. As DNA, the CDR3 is TGCAGCGTAGAGGAGACAGGAGGGGCTGAAGCTTTCTTT. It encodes CSVEETGGAEAFF. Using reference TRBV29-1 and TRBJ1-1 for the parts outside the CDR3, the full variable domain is SAVISQKPSRDICQRGTSLTIQCQVDSQVTMMFWYRQQPGQSLTLIATANQGSEATYESGFVIDKFPISRPNLTFSTLTVSNMSPEDSSIYLCSVEETGGAEAFFGQGTRLTVV.

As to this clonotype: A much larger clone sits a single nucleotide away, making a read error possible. The CDR3 loop reads CDSSRLRTDTQYF. The CDR3 DNA is TGTGACAGCAGCCGCCTGCGCACAGATACGCAGTATTTT. The chain links TRBV7-8 to TRBJ2-3; D unclear. The CDR3 has 13 residues. Germline loops: CDR1 SGHVS, CDR2 FQNEAQ. Full variable domain (rest looked up from reference TRBV7-8 and TRBJ2-3): GAGVSQSPRYKVAKRGQDVALRCDPISGHVSLFWYQQALGQGPEFLTYFQNEAQLDKSGLPSDRFFAERPEGSVSTLKIQRTQQEDSAVYLCDSSRLRTDTQYFGPGTRLTVL.

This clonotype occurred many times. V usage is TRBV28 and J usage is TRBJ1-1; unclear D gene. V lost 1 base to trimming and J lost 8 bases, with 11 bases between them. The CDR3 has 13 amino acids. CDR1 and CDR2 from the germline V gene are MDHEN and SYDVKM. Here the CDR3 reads CASSLFVRTEAFF. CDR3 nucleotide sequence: TGTGCCAGCAGTTTATTTGTCAGGACGGAAGCTTTCTTT. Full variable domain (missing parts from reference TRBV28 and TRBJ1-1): DVKVTQSSRYLVKRTGEKVFLECVQDMDHENMFWYRQDPGLGLRLIYFSYDVKMKEKGDIPEGYSVSREKKERFSLILESASTNQTSMYLCASSLFVRTEAFFGQGTRLTVV.

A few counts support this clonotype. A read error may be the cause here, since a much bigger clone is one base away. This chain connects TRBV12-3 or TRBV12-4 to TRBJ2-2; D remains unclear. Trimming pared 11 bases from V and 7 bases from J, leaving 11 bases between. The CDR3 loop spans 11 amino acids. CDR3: CAGTLFGELFF. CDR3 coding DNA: TGTGCCGGCACCTTATTCGGGGAGCTGTTTTTT.

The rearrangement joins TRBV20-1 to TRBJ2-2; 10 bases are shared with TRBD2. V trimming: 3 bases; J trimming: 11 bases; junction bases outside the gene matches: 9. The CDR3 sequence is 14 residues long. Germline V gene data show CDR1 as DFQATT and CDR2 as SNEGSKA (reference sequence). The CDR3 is CSARAAGGPGELFF. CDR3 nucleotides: TGCAGTGCTAGGGCAGCGGGAGGGCCGGGAGAGCTGTTTTTT.

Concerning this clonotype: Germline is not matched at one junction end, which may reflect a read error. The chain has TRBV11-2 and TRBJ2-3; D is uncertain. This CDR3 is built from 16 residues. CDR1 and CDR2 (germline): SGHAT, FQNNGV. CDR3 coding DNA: TGTGCCAGCAGCTTAGCCGGACGGGCAATCACAGATACGCTGTATTTT. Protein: CASSLAGRAITDTLYF.

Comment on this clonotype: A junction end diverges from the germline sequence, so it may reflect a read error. Here the CDR3 reads CSVRGLVNTGEQFF. CDR3 DNA sequence: TGCAGCGTAAGGGGACTAGTGAACACCGGGGAGCAGTTTTTT. This chain uses TRBV29-1 with TRBJ2-2; the match to TRBD2 covers 8 bases. The CDR3 runs 14 residues. Looked up from germline, CDR1 is SQVTM and CDR2 is ANQGSEA.

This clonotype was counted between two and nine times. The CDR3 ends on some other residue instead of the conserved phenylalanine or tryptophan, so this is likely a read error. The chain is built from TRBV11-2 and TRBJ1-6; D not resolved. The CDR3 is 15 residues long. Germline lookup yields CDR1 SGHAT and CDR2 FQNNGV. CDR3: CASSLDPPAYSPLHI. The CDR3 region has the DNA TGTGCCAGTAGCTTAGATCCCCCAGCTTATTCACCCCTCCACATT.

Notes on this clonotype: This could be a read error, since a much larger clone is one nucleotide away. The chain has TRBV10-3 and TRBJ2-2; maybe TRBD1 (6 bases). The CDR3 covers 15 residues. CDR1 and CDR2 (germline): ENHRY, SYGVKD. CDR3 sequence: CTIRGAETNTGEPFF. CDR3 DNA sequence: TGTACCATCAGGGGAGCGGAAACGAACACCGGGGAGCCGTTTTTT.

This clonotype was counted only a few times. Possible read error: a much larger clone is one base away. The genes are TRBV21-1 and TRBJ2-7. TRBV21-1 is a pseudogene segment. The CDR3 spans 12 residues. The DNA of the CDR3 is TGTGCCAGCAGCAAAAGGGACTACGAGCAGTACTTC. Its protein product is CASSKRDYEQYF.

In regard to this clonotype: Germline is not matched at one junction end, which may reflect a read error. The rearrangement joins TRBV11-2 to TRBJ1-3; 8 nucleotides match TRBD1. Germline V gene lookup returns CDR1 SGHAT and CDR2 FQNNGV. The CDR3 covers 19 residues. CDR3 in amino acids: CASSSRPDRGAYCGNTIYF. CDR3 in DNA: TGCGCCAGCAGCTCACGCCCTGACAGGGGAGCGTACTGTGGAAACACCATATATTTT.

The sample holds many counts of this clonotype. This chain's CDR3 is CAWSVLSGRAVEQFF. The CDR3 nucleotides are TGTGCCTGGAGTGTGTTGAGCGGGAGGGCCGTTGAGCAGTTCTTC. This chain connects TRBV30 to TRBJ2-1; 10 bases line up with TRBD2. This CDR3 has 15 residues. CDR1 GTSNPN and CDR2 SVGIG come from the germline V gene (reference sequence). Trimming took 0 bases from V and 9 from J; bases not matched to a gene: 8. Full variable domain (missing parts from reference TRBV30 and TRBJ2-1): SQTIHQWPATLVQPVGSPLSLECTVEGTSNPNLYWYRQAAGRGLQLLFYSVGIGQISSEVPQNLSASRPQDRQFILSSKKLLLSDSGFYLCAWSVLSGRAVEQFFGPGTRLTVL.

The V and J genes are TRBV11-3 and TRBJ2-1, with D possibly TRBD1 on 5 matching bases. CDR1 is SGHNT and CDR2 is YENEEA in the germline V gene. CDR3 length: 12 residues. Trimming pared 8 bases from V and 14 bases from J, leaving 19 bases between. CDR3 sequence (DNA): TGTGCCAGCGGCTCCGGGCGGACAAGGGAGTTCTTC. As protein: CASGSGRTREFF.

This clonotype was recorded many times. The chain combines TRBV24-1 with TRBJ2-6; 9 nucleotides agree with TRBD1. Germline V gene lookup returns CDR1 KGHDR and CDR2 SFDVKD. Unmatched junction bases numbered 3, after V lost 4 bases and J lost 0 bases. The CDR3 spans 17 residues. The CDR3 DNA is TGTGCCACCAGTGACCGGGGACAGGGCTCTGGGGCCAACGTCCTGACTTTC. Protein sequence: CATSDRGQGSGANVLTF.

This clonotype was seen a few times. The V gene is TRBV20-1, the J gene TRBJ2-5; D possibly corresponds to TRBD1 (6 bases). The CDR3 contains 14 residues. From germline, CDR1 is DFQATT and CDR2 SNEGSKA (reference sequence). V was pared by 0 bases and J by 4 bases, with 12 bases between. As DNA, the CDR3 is TGCAGTGCTAGAGATCAAGGGGGATCAGAGACCCAGTACTTC. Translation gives CSARDQGGSETQYF.

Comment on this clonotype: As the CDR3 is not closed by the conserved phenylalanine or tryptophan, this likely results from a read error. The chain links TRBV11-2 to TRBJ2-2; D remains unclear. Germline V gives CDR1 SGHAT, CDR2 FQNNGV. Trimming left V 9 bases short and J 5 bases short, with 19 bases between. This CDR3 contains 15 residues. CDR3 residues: CASSPPQGPTGELFY. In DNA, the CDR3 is TGTGCCAGTAGCCCTCCGCAAGGGCCGACCGGGGAGCTGTTTTAT.

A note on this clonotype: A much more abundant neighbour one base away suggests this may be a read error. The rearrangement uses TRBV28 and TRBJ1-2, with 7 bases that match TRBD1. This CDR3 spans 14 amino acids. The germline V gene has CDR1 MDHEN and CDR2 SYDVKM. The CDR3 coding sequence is TGTGCCACCAGTTTTCCCACAGGGGACTATGGCTACACCTTC. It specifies CATSFPTGDYGYTF.

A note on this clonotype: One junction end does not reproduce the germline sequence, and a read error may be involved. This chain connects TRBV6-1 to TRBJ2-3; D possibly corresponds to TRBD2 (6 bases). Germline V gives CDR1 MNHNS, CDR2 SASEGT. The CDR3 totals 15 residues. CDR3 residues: CASRTQRASIDTQYF. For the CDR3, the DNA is TGTGCCAGTAGAACCCAGCGGGCTAGCATAGATACGCAGTATTTT.

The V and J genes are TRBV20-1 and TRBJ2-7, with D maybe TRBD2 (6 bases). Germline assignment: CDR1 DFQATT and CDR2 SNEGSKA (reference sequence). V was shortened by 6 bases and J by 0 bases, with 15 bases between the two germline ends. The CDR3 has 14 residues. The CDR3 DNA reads TGCAGTGCAGTGATAGGTAGCGGCTCCTACGAGCAGTACTTC. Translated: CSAVIGSGSYEQYF.

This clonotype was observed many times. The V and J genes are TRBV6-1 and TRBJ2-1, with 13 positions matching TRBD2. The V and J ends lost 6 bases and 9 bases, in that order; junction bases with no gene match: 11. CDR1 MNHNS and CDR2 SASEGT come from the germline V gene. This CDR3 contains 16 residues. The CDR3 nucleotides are TGTGCCAGCAGGACACTCACTAGCGGGAGGGCCGGTGAGCAGTTCTTC. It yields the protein CASRTLTSGRAGEQFF.

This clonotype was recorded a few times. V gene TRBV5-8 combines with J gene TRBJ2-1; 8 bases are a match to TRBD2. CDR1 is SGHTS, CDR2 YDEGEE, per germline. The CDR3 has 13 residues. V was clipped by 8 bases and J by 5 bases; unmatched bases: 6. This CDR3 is CARGSLADNEQFF. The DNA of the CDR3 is TGTGCCAGAGGGTCACTAGCGGACAATGAGCAGTTCTTC.

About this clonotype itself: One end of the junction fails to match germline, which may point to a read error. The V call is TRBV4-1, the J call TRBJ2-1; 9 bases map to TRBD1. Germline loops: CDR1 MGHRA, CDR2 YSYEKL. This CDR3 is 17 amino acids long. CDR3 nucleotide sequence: TGCACTAGCAGCCTCACACAGGGGGCTGGGGTATACACTGAGCAGTTCTTC. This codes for CTSSLTQGAGVYTEQFF.